This is a list of T cell receptor beta chains from one sample in a study of cytomegalovirus exposure and HLA in healthy donors. The data were produced by immunoSEQ multiplex PCR, yet TCRdb's version contains in-frame clones alone and is incomplete. The data contain a few hundred thousand clones, 75% of them singletons. Sequencing was performed on PBMCs. Receptors originate from a woman aged 25 to 45 in good health and CMV-seronegative. Both conserved end residues are part of each CDR3. Each record gives: clone size, J gene, D gene, V gene, CDR3 DNA, CDR3 protein. A D gene is named only where the DNA matches it firmly. Size is omitted from some rows. Given values are once, few, many or a class for expanded clones.

. TRBJ1-6 TRBD1 TRBV6-5 TGTGCCAGCAGTCCAGGGGGCAGGTCACCCCTCCACTTT CASSPGGRSPLHF
. TRBJ2-3 TRBD2 TRBV6-1 TGTGCCAGCAGAGAACTAGCGGGGGGGCCAGGGACGCAGTATTTT CASRELAGGPGTQYF
. TRBJ1-2 . TRBV7-9 TGTGCCAGCAGCTACGCGGGGACCTATGGCTACACCTTC CASSYAGTYGYTF
. TRBJ2-7 TRBD1 TRBV12-5 TGTGCTAGTGGTTTGGTACTCGACAGGGTACTGGACGAGCAGTACTTC CASGLVLDRVLDEQYF
. TRBJ1-1 . TRBV11-3 TGTGCCAGCAGCTTCTGGACAGCGGAAGCTTTCTTT CASSFWTAEAFF
. TRBJ2-3 . TRBV2 TGTGCCAGCAGTGAACGGGGGGCCTTGGGTACAGATACGCAGTATTTT CASSERGALGTDTQYF
. TRBJ1-1 . TRBV5-6 TGTGCCAGCAGCCCCACCCAGGGTAGGAGCACTGAAGCTTTCTTT CASSPTQGRSTEAFF
. TRBJ2-1 . TRBV11-2 TGTGCCAGCAGCTTAGGCCCTAGGTACAATGAGCAGTTCTTC CASSLGPRYNEQFF
. TRBJ2-6 . TRBV19 TGTGCCAGTAGTCGGAGAGCCCCTGGGGCCAACGTCCTGACTTTC CASSRRAPGANVLTF
. TRBJ1-3 . TRBV5-1 TGCGCCAGCAGCCTGGCAGGGCCTCGCTCTGGAAACACCATATATTTT CASSLAGPRSGNTIYF
. TRBJ1-5 . TRBV19 TGTGCCAGTAGTACTAAGAATCAGCCCCAGCATTTT CASSTKNQPQHF
. TRBJ2-7 . TRBV11-2 TGTGCCAGCAGCTTGCGGGGGCTTTCCTACGAGCAGTACTTC CASSLRGLSYEQYF
. TRBJ2-3 . TRBV19 TGTGCCAGTAGTGAGAGGGCAGCCACAGATACGCAGTATTTT CASSERAATDTQYF
. TRBJ2-1 . TRBV6-4 TGTGCCAGCAGTGTTCAGTCAGGCTCCTACAATGAGCAGTTCTTC CASSVQSGSYNEQFF
once TRBJ1-1 . TRBV9 TGTGCCAGCAGCGCTCCCCTAGGGGTGGGCATGAACACTGAAGCTTTCTTT CASSAPLGVGMNTEAFF
. TRBJ1-1 . TRBV11-2 TGTGCCAGCAGCTTAATGGGGGCCACGAACACTGAAGCTTTCTTT CASSLMGATNTEAFF
. TRBJ2-2 . TRBV11-3 TGTGCCAGCAGCTCCCAAAACACCGGGGAGCTGTTTTTT CASSSQNTGELFF
. TRBJ2-7 . TRBV29-1 TGCAGCGTCTCCAACGGAAACCAGGTCTACGAGCAGTACTTC CSVSNGNQVYEQYF
once TRBJ2-2 . TRBV5-1 TGCGCCAGTTCACGGGACTTGATGGCCGGGGAGCTGTTTTTT CASSRDLMAGELFF
. TRBJ2-1 . TRBV2 TGTGCCAGCAGGCCGCCCCCCACATCGTATGAGCAGTTCTTC CASRPPPTSYEQFF
few TRBJ2-7 TRBD1 TRBV5-4 TGTGCCAGCAGCTTGGGGGGACAGGGGGCTAAGTACGAGCAGTACTTC CASSLGGQGAKYEQYF
. TRBJ2-5 . TRBV5-1 TGCGCCAGCAGCCCGGGAGTCCAAGAGGCCCAGTACTTC CASSPGVQEAQYF
few TRBJ1-5 . TRBV5-6 TGTGCCAGCAACTCCGGAGCCGGTCAGCCCCAGCATTTT CASNSGAGQPQHF
few TRBJ1-2 TRBD1 TRBV5-1 TGCGCCAGCAGCTTCGGAGATACGAGACAGGGGGGCGATGGCTACACCTTC CASSFGDTRQGGDGYTF
. TRBJ1-1 TRBD1 TRBV7-9 TGTTCCAGCAGCTTAGGGACAGGGGGTAATGCTGAAGCTTTCTTT CSSSLGTGGNAEAFF
. TRBJ2-5 TRBD2 TRBV9 TGTGCCAGCAGCGTAGACCTGACACCCCTGCGGGAGCAGTACTTC CASSVDLTPLREQYF
. TRBJ1-1 . TRBV19 TGTGCCAGTAGTATAGGGAGCACTGAAGCTTTCTTT CASSIGSTEAFF
few TRBJ1-2 . TRBV18 TGTGCCAGCTCACCCTACAAGGGGGGCTACACCTTC CASSPYKGGYTF
. TRBJ2-7 . TRBV6-6 TGTGCCAGCCGGGCCCCGGGATCGACCTACGAGCAGTACTTC CASRAPGSTYEQYF
. TRBJ2-5 . TRBV11-3 TGTGCCAGCAGCTTGGGGGGGGCACAAGAGACCCAGTACTTC CASSLGGAQETQYF
. TRBJ1-4 . TRBV11-3 TGTGCCAGCAGCTCCCGGGGGACTGTTTCAACTAATGAAAAACTGTTTTTT CASSSRGTVSTNEKLFF
. TRBJ1-5 . TRBV2 TGTGCCAGCAGACAGACCAATCAGCCCCAGCATTTT CASRQTNQPQHF